This T cell receptor (beta chain) stems from a study of T cells in localized non-small cell lung cancer. Findings and caveats of the study: Heterogeneity is still possible, as just one tumor region was sequenced. Across samples, adjacent lung featured a median 57 of the top 100 tumor clones. Adjacent uninvolved lung had the highest clonality, suggesting focused antigen responses.

Repertoires were generated with immunoSEQ multiplex PCR, while TCRdb's copy carries only in-frame clones and drops some. The sample has about 23,000 clones; 80% to 85% are singletons. CDR3 length equals 11 residues. Trimming left V 3 bases short and J 5 bases short, with 4 bases between. Per the germline V gene, CDR1 is SGHAT and CDR2 is FQNNGV. This clone was detected a few times. Its antigen is unknown. The same CDR3 can be traced to other DNA sequences in this sample. The sequence was collected from a man aged 35 to 70 with stage II lung adenocarcinoma. The chain couples TRBV11-2 to TRBJ2-5; no firm D call. The sample in question was PBMCs, obtained before any cancer treatment. The CDR3 region has the DNA TGTGCCAGCAGCTTGGGCGAGACCCAGTACTTC. Its protein is CASSLGETQYF.